These 8 T cell receptor beta chains came from one sample sequenced in a study of T cells after yellow fever vaccination. TCRdb processed the 5' RACE reads anew with MiXCR; each CDR3 protein has one entry. The sample holds about 340,000 distinct CDR3 sequences, about 12% seen once. Sample: CD4+ T cells sorted from PBMCs, taken 15 days after the yellow fever booster vaccination. The source of these receptors is a man aged 18 to 29 who received the YFV17D yellow fever vaccine.

This clonotype has a handful of counts. This rearrangement joins TRBV19 to TRBJ2-4, with TRBD1 matching 8 bases. CDR1 LNHDA and CDR2 SQIVND come from the germline V gene (reference sequence). The V gene end was trimmed by 8 bases and the J gene end by 9 bases; junction bases not matched to a gene: 12. The CDR3 sequence is 14 residues long. DNA of the CDR3: TGTGCCAGTGGAGTAGGACAGGGAACTGGCATTCAGTACTTC. It codes for CASGVGQGTGIQYF.

Only a few counts were recorded for this clonotype. The genes are TRBV3-1 and TRBJ2-1; 9 positions match TRBD2. The CDR3 is 14 amino acids. J was trimmed by 8 bases and V by 4 bases; bases with no gene match: 6. Germline CDR1 and CDR2: LGHDT and YNNKEL (reference sequence). CDR3 loop: CASSRRGGVDEQFF. CDR3 bases: TGTGCCAGCAGCCGGCGGGGGGGCGTCGATGAGCAGTTCTTC.

This clonotype showed up just a few times. The chain links TRBV7-2 to TRBJ1-5; 8 positions match TRBD1. The CDR3 length is 17 residues. The junction had 5 bases not matched to a gene; V was cut back by 1 base and J by 0 bases. The germline V gene encodes CDR1 SGHTA and CDR2 FQGNSA. The CDR3 DNA reads as TGTGCCAGCAGCTTAGTGGGGACAGGTAATAGCAATCAGCCCCAGCATTTT. It yields the protein CASSLVGTGNSNQPQHF. Full variable domain (rest looked up from reference TRBV7-2 and TRBJ1-5): GAGVSQSPSNKVTEKGKDVELRCDPISGHTALYWYRQSLGQGLEFLIYFQGNSAPDKSGLPSDRFSAERTGGSVSTLTIQRTQQEDSAVYLCASSLVGTGNSNQPQHFGDGTRLSIL.

This clonotype has a handful of counts. This sequence joins TRBV6-2 or TRBV6-3 and TRBJ1-1; D gene ambiguous. CDR1 is MNHEY and CDR2 is SVGEGT in the germline V gene. The CDR3 covers 11 residues. Trimming took 6 bases from V and 11 from J, leaving 13 bases between them. The chain's CDR3 is CASRDLLLAFF. The CDR3 bases are TGTGCCAGCAGAGACCTCTTGTTGGCTTTCTTT.

V usage is TRBV18 and J usage is TRBJ1-5; D might be TRBD1 (5 bases). The length of the CDR3 is 15 residues. The V and J ends lost 4 bases and 2 bases respectively, with 12 bases between them. The V gene's germline CDR1 is KGHSH and CDR2 LQKENI. DNA for the CDR3: TGTGCCAGCTCACTTTACCGGGACGGCAATCAGCCCCAGCATTTT. It encodes CASSLYRDGNQPQHF. Together with reference TRBV18 and TRBJ1-5, the CDR3 gives the full variable domain: NAGVMQNPRHLVRRRGQEARLRCSPMKGHSHVYWYRQLPEEGLKFMVYLQKENIIDESGMPKERFSAEFPKEGPSILRIQQVVRGDSAAYFCASSLYRDGNQPQHFGDGTRLSIL.

This rearrangement joins TRBV11-2 to TRBJ2-5; TRBD1 might be the D (5 bases). The V end was cut by 1 base, the J end by 6 bases, with 18 bases between. The length of the CDR3 is 16 residues. The germline CDR1 and CDR2 sequences are SGHAT and FQNNGV. For the CDR3, the DNA is TGTGCCAGCAGCTTAGTTTATTCAGCAGGGCAAAAGACCCAGTACTTC. Amino acid sequence: CASSLVYSAGQKTQYF.

This clonotype was recorded many times. J is TRBJ2-3 and V is TRBV4-2; the D gene is possibly TRBD2 (7 bases). Germline V CDR1 and CDR2: LGHNA, YNFKEQ. V lost 4 bases and J 0 bases, leaving 17 bases between the germline ends. The CDR3 spans 17 residues. The CDR3 spells CASSPRGGDKSTDTQYF. The CDR3 DNA sequence: TGTGCCAGCAGCCCCAGGGGAGGGGATAAGAGCACAGATACGCAGTATTTT.

This clonotype has just a few counts. The chain carries TRBV9 and TRBJ1-1, with D unclear. Germline CDR1 SGDLS, CDR2 YYNGEE. The CDR3 has 12 residues. The V end was cut by 8 bases, the J end by 1 base, with 9 bases between. The CDR3 sequence: CASPNGNTEAFF. In nucleotides, the CDR3 is TGTGCCAGTCCTAATGGGAACACTGAAGCTTTCTTT. The whole variable domain, remainder taken from reference TRBV9 and TRBJ1-1, is DSGVTQTPKHLITATGQRVTLRCSPRSGDLSVYWYQQSLDQGLQFLIQYYNGEERAKGNILERFSAQQFPDLHSELNLSSLELGDSALYFCASPNGNTEAFFGQGTRLTVV.